The 19 T cell receptor beta chains below all came from one sample that was sequenced in a study of T-cell memory formation after mild COVID-19. Using its own MiXCR run on the 5' RACE reads, TCRdb lists one record per CDR3 protein. The repertoire includes some 2,500 distinct CDR3 sequences, 70% to 85% of them detected once, and 9.2% sits in the top ten. What was sequenced was PBMCs or a T cell subset sorted from them (not recorded which). The source of these receptors is an adult who had mild COVID-19 (a few samples of this study predate the infection). Cell type and time point are not known.

This clonotype qualifies as large. The genes are TRBV5-6 and TRBJ2-7; 7 positions agree with TRBD1. J was trimmed by 0 bases and V by 3 bases; bases with no gene match: 6. The CDR3 length is 15 residues. Germline V lookup: CDR1 SGHDT, CDR2 YYEEEE. The CDR3 loop reads CASSSGTASSYEQYF. Here the CDR3 DNA reads TGTGCCAGCAGCTCAGGGACAGCGAGCTCCTACGAGCAGTACTTC. The full variable domain, its missing parts supplied by reference TRBV5-6 and TRBJ2-7, is DAGVTQSPTHLIKTRGQQVTLRCSPKSGHDTVSWYQQALGQGPQFIFQYYEEEERQRGNFPDRFSGHQFPNYSSELNVNALLLGDSALYLCASSSGTASSYEQYFGPGTRLTVT.

This CDR3 is CASTLDRQETQYF. The CDR3 nucleotides read TGTGCCAGCACCCTGGATCGCCAAGAGACCCAGTACTTC. V and J are TRBV7-2 and TRBJ2-5; D uncertain. Per germline, CDR1 SGHTA and CDR2 FQGNSA. V was pared by 7 bases and J by 1 base, with 10 bases between. The CDR3 has 13 residues.

The rearrangement joins TRBV28 to TRBJ2-1, with 8 bases aligning to TRBD2. Germline trimming cut 3 bases from V and 4 bases from J; bases unmatched to any gene: 2. The CDR3 has 14 amino acids. Germline V gives CDR1 MDHEN, CDR2 SYDVKM. The CDR3 sequence is CASSFGGVYNEQFF. The CDR3 DNA follows: TGTGCCAGCAGTTTCGGGGGGGTGTACAATGAGCAGTTCTTC.

This clonotype was counted between two and nine times. The rearrangement joins TRBV24-1 to TRBJ2-5, with 7 bases identical to TRBD1. The germline CDR1 and CDR2 sequences are KGHDR and SFDVKD. The CDR3 consists of 17 residues. V shed 4 bases and J 5 bases; nucleotides not matched to a gene: 15. The DNA for the CDR3 is TGTGCCACCAGTGACAACATAAGGGGGCAGGGAAATGAGACCCAGTACTTC. The encoded protein is CATSDNIRGQGNETQYF.

The chain employs TRBV5-1 and TRBJ2-5; D unclear. Trimming stripped 1 base from V and 5 bases from J, with 12 bases between. The CDR3 covers 14 residues. Germline CDR1 and CDR2: SGHRS and YFSETQ. In DNA form, the CDR3 reads TGCGCCAGCAGCTTGTTCATCTACGAGGAGACCCAGTACTTC. Translated: CASSLFIYEETQYF.

The V call is TRBV4-1, the J call TRBJ1-1; 11 nucleotides line up with TRBD1. CDR3 size: 15 residues. Germline loops: CDR1 MGHRA, CDR2 YSYEKL. The J segment lost 6 bases and the V segment lost 3 bases, leaving 6 bases of the junction unmatched. The CDR3 loop reads CASSQLRDRGSEAFF. The CDR3, as DNA: TGCGCCAGCAGCCAGCTCCGGGACAGGGGGTCTGAAGCTTTCTTT.

The V and J genes are TRBV12-3 or TRBV12-4 and TRBJ2-5; 8 bases are shared with TRBD1. The CDR3 sequence is 15 residues long. After removal of 3 bases from V and 4 bases from J, the junction contained 7 bases not matched to a gene. Written as DNA, the CDR3 is TGTGCCAGCAGTTTGGGTCAGGGGGCAATAGAGACCCAGTACTTC. It codes for CASSLGQGAIETQYF.

The J gene is TRBJ2-1, the V gene TRBV6-5; a possible D gene is TRBD2 (6 bases). CDR3 length: 16 residues. The germline V and J ends were trimmed by 4 bases and 4 bases, with 17 bases remaining between them. Germline-derived CDR1 and CDR2 are MNHEY and SVGAGI. For the CDR3, the DNA is TGTGCCAGCAGTTCCGGAGGGTCTCGAGCTTACAATGAGCAGTTCTTC. It is translated as CASSSGGSRAYNEQFF.

V is TRBV5-1 and J is TRBJ2-7; possibly TRBD1 or TRBD2 for D (5 bases each). The CDR3 has 15 residues. The germline CDR1 and CDR2 sequences are SGHRS and YFSETQ. The V and J ends lost 2 bases and 2 bases respectively, with 14 bases between them. The DNA for the CDR3 is TGCGCCAGCAGCTTTACCGGGACGGACCCCTACGAGCAGTACTTC. This gives the protein CASSFTGTDPYEQYF.

The chain recombines TRBV7-6 with TRBJ2-7; TRBD2 agrees at 12 bases. The J call could be wrong; TRBJ2-1 is a better fit for the DNA end. Germline loops: CDR1 SGHVS, CDR2 FNYEAQ. CDR3 size: 15 residues. The CDR3 sequence is CASSQLAGGHNEQFF. The CDR3 bases are TGTGCCAGCAGCCAACTAGCGGGAGGACACAATGAGCAGTTCTTC.

This clonotype is labeled large. Compared with germline, one end of the junction differs, possibly owing to a read error. V usage is TRBV5-1 and J usage is TRBJ1-1; TRBD1 agrees at 8 bases. CDR1 is SGHRS, CDR2 YFSETQ, per germline. CDR3 length: 14 residues. Here the CDR3 reads CATSRTGMNTEAFF. For the CDR3, the DNA is TGCGCCACCAGCCGGACAGGGATGAACACTGAAGCTTTCTTT.

The chain has TRBV13 and TRBJ2-1; D unresolved. CDR1 PRHDT and CDR2 FYEKMQ come from the germline V gene (reference sequence). The CDR3 consists of 12 residues. V lost 7 bases to trimming and J lost 9 bases, with 13 bases between them. The DNA of the CDR3 is TGTGCCAGCACCATGGGAACCGGTGAGCAGTTCTTC. This codes for CASTMGTGEQFF.

The V call is TRBV29-1, the J call TRBJ2-1, with D perhaps matching TRBD1 (6 bases). This CDR3 spans 12 amino acids. CDR1 is SQVTM, CDR2 ANQGSEA, per germline. V was cut by 4 bases and J by 8 bases, with 12 bases left in between. This CDR3 reads CSVAQGWDEQFF. CDR3 nucleotide sequence: TGCAGCGTTGCTCAGGGGTGGGATGAGCAGTTCTTC.

The V gene is TRBV5-8, the J gene TRBJ1-2, with D possibly being TRBD1 (5 bases). V lost 5 bases and J 4 bases, leaving 12 bases between the germline ends. CDR1 and CDR2 from the germline V gene are SGHTS and YDEGEE. The CDR3 is made up of 13 amino acids. This chain's CDR3 is CASRSRVGYGYTF. The CDR3 DNA reads TGTGCCAGCAGATCCAGGGTTGGCTATGGCTACACCTTC.

J is TRBJ1-5 and V is TRBV6-5; TRBD1 aligns across 9 bases. The length of the CDR3 is 15 residues. With 6 bases clipped from V and 7 bases from J, the junction kept 10 bases outside the gene matches. From germline, CDR1 is MNHEY and CDR2 SVGAGI. The CDR3 protein is CASRPQGAVKQPQHF. The DNA of the CDR3 is TGTGCCAGCAGGCCACAGGGGGCAGTGAAGCAGCCCCAGCATTTT.

The chain combines TRBV14 with TRBJ2-7; TRBD2 matches 8 bases. After removal of 3 bases from V and 7 bases from J, the junction contained 2 bases not matched to a gene. Germline loops: CDR1 SGHDN, CDR2 FVKESK. This CDR3 region has 12 residues. DNA for the CDR3: TGTGCCAGCAGCCAGCTAGCGGGTGAGCAGTACTTC. Residues: CASSQLAGEQYF.

The chain carries TRBV4-2 and TRBJ2-1; weak D call: TRBD2 (5 bases). Germline V lookup: CDR1 LGHNA, CDR2 YNFKEQ. This CDR3 comprises 16 residues. The ends were cut back, 2 bases at V and 5 bases at J, with 16 bases in the middle. The CDR3 protein is CASSQNFWGEDNEQFF. Here the CDR3 DNA reads TGTGCCAGCAGCCAAAATTTTTGGGGAGAAGACAATGAGCAGTTCTTC.

V and J are TRBV5-4 and TRBJ1-6; D not resolved. V was clipped by 5 bases and J by 0 bases, with 12 bases between them. CDR3 length: 16 amino acids. Germline CDR1 SGHNT, CDR2 YYREEE (reference sequence). CDR3 sequence (DNA): TGTGCCAGCAGGGCCATGAAGGGCTCCTATAATTCACCCCTCCACTTT. It codes for CASRAMKGSYNSPLHF.

V gene TRBV19 combines with J gene TRBJ2-7; TRBD1 aligns across 9 bases. This CDR3 contains 13 residues. Trimming removed 3 bases from V and 6 bases from J; junction bases left unmatched: 3. Germline CDR1 reads LNHDA; CDR2 reads SQIVND (reference sequence). CDR3 protein: CASSMGTGREQYF. The CDR3 DNA sequence: TGTGCCAGTAGTATGGGGACAGGGCGCGAGCAGTACTTC.